This TCR beta chain was identified during a study of shared clonotypes between healthy human individuals. The CDR3 is 14 amino acids. Per the germline V gene, CDR1 is MDHEN and CDR2 is SYDVKM. Trimming took off 4 bases at V and 5 bases at J, with 12 bases between the two ends. It was CD45RO-negative cells, positively selected for CCR7, that made up naive CD8 cells, with terminally differentiated effector memory CD45RA+ cells excluded. The data were produced by immunoSEQ multiplex PCR, yet TCRdb's version contains in-frame clones alone and is incomplete. This sample yields hundreds of thousands of clones, of which roughly 92% are seen a single time; approximately 25% belongs to the top ten.

The rearrangement links TRBV28 to TRBJ2-1; possibly TRBD2 for D (5 bases). Material for sequencing was naive CD8+ T cells sorted from blood. This receptor was obtained from a man aged 25 to 40 in good health. The CDR3 reads CASSSHGVDNEQFF. CDR3 in DNA: TGTGCCAGCAGTTCCCACGGGGTAGACAATGAGCAGTTCTTC.